The clone carrying this T cell receptor beta chain was observed a single time. The antigen is not known. Trimming left V 0 bases short and J 1 base short, with 15 bases between. The CDR3 totals 17 residues. Germline CDR1 and CDR2: SGHDN and FVKESK. TEMRA cells were enriched by FACS, while CD8+ and CD4+ T cells were obtained through a negative isolation that was performed magnetically. A quantity of 0.5 to 1 ug RNA underwent reverse transcription using random hexamers. Amplification of the TCR beta CDR3 was carried out by immunoSEQ multiplex PCR, which spanned a total of 54 Vbeta and 13 Jbeta segments. TCRdb ran MiXCR on the immunoSEQ multiplex PCR reads and lists one entry per CDR3 protein. The sample yields fewer than 350,000 distinct CDR3 sequences, around 85% seen once. These data originate in a study of CD8 T cells in Susac syndrome. Study-level results: As the study acknowledged, the number of individuals in its TCR sequencing and HLA analysis was relatively small.

The chain recombines TRBV14 with TRBJ1-1; no definite D call. This TCR was recovered from a human donor with multiple sclerosis. What was sequenced was CD8+ T cells from PBMCs. The CDR3 DNA sequence: TGTGCCAGCAGCCAAGATGAGTGGGATGGTCCGAACACTGAAGCTTTCTTT. Amino acids: CASSQDEWDGPNTEAFF.